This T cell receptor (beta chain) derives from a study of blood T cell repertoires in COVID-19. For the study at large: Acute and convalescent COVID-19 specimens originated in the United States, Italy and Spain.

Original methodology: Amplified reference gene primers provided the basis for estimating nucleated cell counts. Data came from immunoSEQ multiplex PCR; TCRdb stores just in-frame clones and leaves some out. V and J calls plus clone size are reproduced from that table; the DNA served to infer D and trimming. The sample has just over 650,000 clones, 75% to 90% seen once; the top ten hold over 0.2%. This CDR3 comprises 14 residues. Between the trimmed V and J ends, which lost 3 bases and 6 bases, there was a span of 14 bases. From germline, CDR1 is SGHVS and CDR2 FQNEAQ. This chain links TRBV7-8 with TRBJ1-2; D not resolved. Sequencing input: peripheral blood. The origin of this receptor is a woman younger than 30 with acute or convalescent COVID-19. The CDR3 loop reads CASSFRFQADGYTF. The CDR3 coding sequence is TGTGCCAGCAGCTTCAGGTTCCAGGCCGATGGCTACACCTTC.